The 12 T cell receptor beta chains reported below all come from one sample, sequenced in a study of identical twins. TCRdb processed the 5' RACE reads anew with MiXCR; each CDR3 protein has one entry. The table lists 450,000 to 650,000 distinct CDR3 sequences, 13% to 15% of them singletons, with around 0.4% in the top ten. This sample also belongs to another study, concerning yellow fever vaccine responses in identical twins.

The sequencing input was CD4+ T cells sorted from blood. These receptors were taken from a woman aged 18-30 years in good health.

This clonotype occurred a few times. This chain connects TRBV10-3 to TRBJ2-5; TRBD2 is a possible D gene (6 bases). The length of the CDR3 is 13 residues. From germline, CDR1 is ENHRY and CDR2 SYGVKD. Trimming cost V 10 bases and J 1 base, with 13 bases left between them. The CDR3 is CATRDGLQETQYF. In nucleotides, the CDR3 is TGTGCCACGCGGGACGGACTCCAAGAGACCCAGTACTTC.

This clonotype was seen only a few times. The rearrangement joins TRBV27 to TRBJ2-6, with D perhaps matching TRBD2 (5 bases). Germline CDR1 is MNHEY and CDR2 is SMNVEV (reference sequence). The CDR3 has 14 amino acids. Trimming left V 6 bases short and J 0 bases short, with 6 bases between. In DNA form, the CDR3 reads TGTGCCAGCAGGAGGGCCTCTGGGGCCAACGTCCTGACTTTC. Residues: CASRRASGANVLTF.

This clonotype has only a few counts. V is TRBV20-1 and J is TRBJ2-7; tentative D call: TRBD2 (5 bases). The CDR3 is 16 amino acids. Germline V CDR1 and CDR2: DFQATT, SNEGSKA (reference sequence). Trimming removed 2 bases from V and 0 bases from J, with 17 bases in between. CDR3 in amino acids: CSARYVGGRNSYEQYV. The CDR3 nucleotides are TGCAGTGCTAGATACGTCGGCGGGCGGAACTCCTACGAGCAGTACGTC.

In this sample, this clonotype turned up a few times. The V call is TRBV10-3, the J call TRBJ2-2; 8 nucleotides agree with TRBD1. Losses at the gene ends were 2 bases for V and 1 base for J; bases not matched to a gene: 3. The V gene's germline CDR1 is ENHRY and CDR2 SYGVKD. This CDR3 has 16 residues. In nucleotides, the CDR3 is TGTGCCATCAGTGAGCCGGGGACAGGGAACACCGGGGAGCTGTTTTTT. Protein sequence: CAISEPGTGNTGELFF.

This clonotype has a handful of counts. V usage is TRBV10-2 and J usage is TRBJ1-5, with D unclear. The CDR3 consists of 15 residues. Germline V CDR1 and CDR2: WSHSY, SAAADI. The V gene lost 1 base and the J gene lost 1 base, with 8 bases spanning the gap. The CDR3 bases are TGCGCCAGCAGTGAGTACTCTAGCAGCAATCAGCCCCAGCATTTT. Its translation is CASSEYSSSNQPQHF.

The chain carries TRBV12-3 or TRBV12-4 and TRBJ1-2; TRBD1 is a possible D gene (5 bases). V gave up 4 bases and J gave up 8 bases, with 14 bases separating them. The CDR3 is 13 amino acids. The CDR3 here is CASSWELGEGYTF. The CDR3 DNA is TGTGCCAGCAGTTGGGAGTTGGGGGAGGGCTACACCTTC.

The gene calls are TRBV10-3 and TRBJ2-1, with TRBD2 identical over 10 bases. The trim removed 4 bases at V and 4 bases at J, leaving 7 bases unmatched. CDR3 length: 16 residues. Germline loops: CDR1 ENHRY, CDR2 SYGVKD. DNA for the CDR3: TGTGCCATCAGTGGAAAGGGACTAGCGACGTACAATGAGCAGTTCTTC. Its translation: CAISGKGLATYNEQFF.

CDR3 residues: CASSLTATTYEQYF. The CDR3 DNA reads TGTGCCAGCAGCTTGACAGCCACTACCTACGAGCAGTACTTC. The chain uses TRBV5-6 and TRBJ2-7; D is uncertain. V dropped 1 base and J dropped 2 bases, with 10 bases sitting between them. The CDR3 has 14 amino acids. Germline lookup yields CDR1 SGHDT and CDR2 YYEEEE.

The rearrangement links TRBV20-1 to TRBJ2-5, with D tentatively TRBD1 (5 bases). CDR3 size: 12 residues. Germline CDR1 reads DFQATT; CDR2 reads SNEGSKA (reference sequence). The V gene lost 6 bases and the J gene lost 5 bases, with 13 bases spanning the gap. The CDR3 sequence is CSAEGPGETQYF. The DNA for the CDR3 is TGCAGTGCCGAAGGTCCAGGGGAGACCCAGTACTTC.

This clonotype was recorded at least ten times. V usage is TRBV7-9 and J usage is TRBJ2-3, with TRBD2 matching 7 bases. Germline V gene data show CDR1 as SEHNR and CDR2 as FQNEAQ (reference sequence). There are 16 residues in the CDR3. Germline trimming cut 5 bases from V and 1 base from J; bases unmatched to any gene: 9. This CDR3 reads CASSKKGTTRTDTQYF. As DNA, the CDR3 is TGTGCCAGCAGCAAGAAGGGGACTACTCGCACAGATACGCAGTATTTT.

The chain couples TRBV6-1 to TRBJ2-2; 8 nucleotides match TRBD1. Germline V gene sequence: CDR1 MNHNS, CDR2 SASEGT. The CDR3 extends over 16 amino acids. The V segment lost 6 bases and the J segment 4 bases; nucleotides outside the gene matches: 10. DNA of the CDR3: TGTGCCAGCAGAACCCAGGGGGCGCGTGGCACCGGGGAGCTGTTTTTT. It translates to CASRTQGARGTGELFF.

The chain couples TRBV9 to TRBJ2-7; no firm D call. CDR3 length: 14 amino acids. V lost 0 bases, J lost 0 bases, and 7 bases lay in between. Germline assignment: CDR1 SGDLS and CDR2 YYNGEE. The DNA of the CDR3 is TGTGCCAGCAGCGTAGAGGTACCCTCCTACGAGCAGTACTTC. Its translation is CASSVEVPSYEQYF.